This entry is about one TCR beta chain. This clone has a single count. Its cognate antigen has yet to be identified. A read error may account for a junction end that differs from germline. This sample was taken from a study of cytomegalovirus exposure and HLA in healthy donors (dated by TCRdb to the late 2010s). Background on the whole study: A later analysis indicated that the roughly 120 validation repertoires were generated on the platform also employed for the 600 to 750 repertoires of the first cohort. The study aimed to test whether cataloging public T cell receptors could reveal signatures of past pathogen exposure. In addition to the first cohort of 666 subjects, a separate validation cohort of 130 or so different subjects was used. To predict cytomegalovirus infection status, the study combined high-throughput TCR immunosequencing, statistical association of individual TCRs with disease status, and machine learning.

The library was made by the immunoSEQ multiplex PCR assay. On the authors' methods: A statistical classification framework was built for diagnosing cytomegalovirus status from the catalog of TCR beta chain sequences. In its TCRdb copy, this immuneACCESS table keeps in-frame sequences only and misses some clones. Where compared with another copy, unresolved V genes explain less than half of these, and the others have no known cause. Clone size and V and J calls were adopted from that table, with D and trimming inferred from the DNA. Present in this sample are over 85,000 clones, about 95% of which were seen just once. The ten largest clones capture around 0.85% of the sample. The research as a whole found: A later analysis had no HLA typing for the validation cohort, so co-occurrence there was scored across all 130 or so repertoires. According to the authors, the approach could potentially be generalized to other disease states and immunological phenotypes. Most TCR sequences were observed very rarely across donors, whereas some public TCRs were present in many individuals. In vitro tests confirmed that a few of the cytomegalovirus-associated TCR beta chains recognize cytomegalovirus antigens. A total of 150 to 200 TCR beta chains were listed by the study as associated with cytomegalovirus. A later analysis found that TCRs clustered in the first cohort also tended to co-occur in the 120 validation repertoires, with more than 90% of cluster scores above 0. In both the original and validation cohorts, the classifier was reported to diagnose cytomegalovirus status with high specificity and sensitivity.

The donors were included in the validation cohort of around 120 subjects, a group kept apart from the roughly 670-subject first cohort. This sequence originates from a woman between 18 and 29 years old in good health and CMV-seronegative. Sequencing used PBMCs.

Read as DNA, the sequence is TGTGCTAGCAGCTTAGCAGCCGATCCCTACAATGAGCAGTTCTTC. Its protein reads: CASSLAADPYNEQFF. The chain uses TRBV7-7 and TRBJ2-1; the D gene remains uncertain. From the cysteine up to the phenylalanine, the CDR3 has a length of 15 residues. Kept here is only the CDR3 DNA, which spans 45 bases and is read in frame from base 1. For CDR1 and CDR2, the germline V gene (reference sequence) lists SSHAT and FNYEAQ.